The TCR beta chain described here comes from a study of PD-1 blockade in mismatch repair-deficient tumors. Germline CDR1 reads MNHNS; CDR2 reads SASEGT. V lost 2 bases to trimming and J lost 5 bases, with 13 bases between them. The CDR3 has 15 residues. As for time point: roughly ten-day in vitro stimulation with candidate neoantigen peptide 6. TCRdb's table, derived via immunoSEQ multiplex PCR, lists solely in-frame clones and lacks some. The top ten clones hold about 4.6% of a sample with about 15,000 clones, approximately 86% of them seen once. Note on this clone: Its antigen is not identified.

This rearrangement joins TRBV6-1 to TRBJ2-1; D possibly corresponds to TRBD2 (6 bases). Here the sequenced sample was cells cultured in vitro, taken from a patient treated with pembrolizumab. This clonotype was obtained from an adult with mismatch repair-deficient cancer. In nucleotides, the CDR3 is TGTGCCAGCAGTGAAATGGACGGGAGCGACAATGAGCAGTTCTTC. It translates to CASSEMDGSDNEQFF.